The following is a T cell receptor beta chain sequence with its context. Just one base apart from a much larger clone, this may be a read error. The sample is drawn from a study of tumor-infiltrating lymphocytes in oesophageal squamous cell carcinoma. This CDR3 contains 16 residues. From germline, CDR1 is SGHTA and CDR2 FQGNSA. TCRdb recomputed calls from the PCR reads with MiXCR, one row per CDR3 protein. The data contain 10,000 to 15,000 distinct CDR3 sequences, about three fifths of them singletons. The sequence derives from a female donor with esophageal squamous cell carcinoma. The V and J genes are TRBV7-2 and TRBJ2-7; TRBD2 matches at 12 bases. With the DNA end fitting TRBJ2-1 better, the J assignment may be wrong. What was sequenced was esophageal tumor tissue. Written as DNA, the CDR3 is TGTGTCAGCAGCGACCGGACTAGCGGGACAAGGAATGAGCAGTTCTTC. It codes for CVSSDRTSGTRNEQFF.